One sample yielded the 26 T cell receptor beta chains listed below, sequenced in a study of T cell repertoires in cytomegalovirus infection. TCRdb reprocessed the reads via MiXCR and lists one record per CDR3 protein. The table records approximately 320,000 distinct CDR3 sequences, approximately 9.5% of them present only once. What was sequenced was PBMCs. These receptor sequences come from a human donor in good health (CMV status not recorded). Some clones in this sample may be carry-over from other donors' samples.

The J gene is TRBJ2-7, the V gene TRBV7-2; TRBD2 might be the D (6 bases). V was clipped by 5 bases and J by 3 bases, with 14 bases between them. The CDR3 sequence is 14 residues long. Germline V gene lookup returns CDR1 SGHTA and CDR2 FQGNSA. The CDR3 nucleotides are TGTGCCAGCAGCCCACCGACTAGTCTCTACGAGCAGTACTTC. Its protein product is CASSPPTSLYEQYF.

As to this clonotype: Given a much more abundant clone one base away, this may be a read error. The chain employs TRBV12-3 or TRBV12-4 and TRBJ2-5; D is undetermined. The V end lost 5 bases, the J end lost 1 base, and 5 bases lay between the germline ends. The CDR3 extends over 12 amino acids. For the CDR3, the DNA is TGTGCCAGCAGTGGGATCCAAGAGACCCAGTACTTC. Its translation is CASSGIQETQYF.

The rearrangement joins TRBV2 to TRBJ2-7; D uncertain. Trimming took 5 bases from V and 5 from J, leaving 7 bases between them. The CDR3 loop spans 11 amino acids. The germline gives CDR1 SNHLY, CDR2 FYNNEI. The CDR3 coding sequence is TGTGCCAGCAGTCTGCTAAACGAGCAGTACTTC. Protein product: CASSLLNEQYF.

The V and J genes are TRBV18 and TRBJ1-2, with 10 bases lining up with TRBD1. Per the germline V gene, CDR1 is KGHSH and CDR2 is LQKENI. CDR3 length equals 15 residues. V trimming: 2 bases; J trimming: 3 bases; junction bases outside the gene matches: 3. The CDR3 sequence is CASSPIGQGDYGYTF. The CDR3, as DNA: TGTGCCAGCTCACCAATCGGACAGGGGGACTATGGCTACACCTTC.

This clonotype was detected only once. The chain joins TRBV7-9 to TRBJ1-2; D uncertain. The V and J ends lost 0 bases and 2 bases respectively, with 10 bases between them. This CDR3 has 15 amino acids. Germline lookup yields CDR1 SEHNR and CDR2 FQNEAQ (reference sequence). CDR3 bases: TGTGCCAGCAGCTTAGCGCTCGGAGGAAACTATGGCTACACCTTC. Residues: CASSLALGGNYGYTF.

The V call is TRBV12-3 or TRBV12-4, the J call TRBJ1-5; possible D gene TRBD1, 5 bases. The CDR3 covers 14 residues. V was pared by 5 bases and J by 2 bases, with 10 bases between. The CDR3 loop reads CASSQATGNQPQHF. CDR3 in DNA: TGTGCCAGCAGTCAGGCGACAGGCAATCAGCCCCAGCATTTT.

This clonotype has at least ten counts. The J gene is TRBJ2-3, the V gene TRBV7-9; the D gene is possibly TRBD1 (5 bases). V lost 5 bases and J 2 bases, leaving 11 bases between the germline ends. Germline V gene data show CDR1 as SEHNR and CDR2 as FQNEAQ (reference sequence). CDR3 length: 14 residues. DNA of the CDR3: TGTGCCAGCAGCGCTCAGGGATACACAGATACGCAGTATTTT. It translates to CASSAQGYTDTQYF.

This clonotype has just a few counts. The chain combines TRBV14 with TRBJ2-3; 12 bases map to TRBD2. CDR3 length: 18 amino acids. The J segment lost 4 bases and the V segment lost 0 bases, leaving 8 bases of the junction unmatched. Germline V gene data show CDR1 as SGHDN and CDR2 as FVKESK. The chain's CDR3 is CASSQEDRLAGVPDTQYF. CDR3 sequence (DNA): TGTGCCAGCAGCCAAGAAGACCGACTAGCGGGAGTCCCAGATACGCAGTATTTT. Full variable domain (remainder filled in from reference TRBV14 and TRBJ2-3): EAGVTQFPSHSVIEKGQTVTLRCDPISGHDNLYWYRRVMGKEIKFLLHFVKESKQDESGMPNNRFLAERTGGTYSTLKVQPAELEDSGVYFCASSQEDRLAGVPDTQYFGPGTRLTVL.

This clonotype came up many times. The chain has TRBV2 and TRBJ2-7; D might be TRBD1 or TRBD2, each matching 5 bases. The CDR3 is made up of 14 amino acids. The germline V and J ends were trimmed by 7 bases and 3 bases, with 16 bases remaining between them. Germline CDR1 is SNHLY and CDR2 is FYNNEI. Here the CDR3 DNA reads TGTGCCAGCACACCCCGGGACCGAGGCTACGAGCAGTACTTC. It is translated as CASTPRDRGYEQYF.

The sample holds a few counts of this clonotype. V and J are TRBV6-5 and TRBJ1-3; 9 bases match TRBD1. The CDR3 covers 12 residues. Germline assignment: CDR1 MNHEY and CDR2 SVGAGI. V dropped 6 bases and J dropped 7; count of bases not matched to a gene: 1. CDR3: CASRQGANTIYF. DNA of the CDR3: TGTGCCAGCAGACAGGGGGCGAACACCATATATTTT.

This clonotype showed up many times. The CDR3 DNA sequence: TGTGCCAGCAGTGAAGGCGGCGGACGTACGAACACTGAAGCTTTCTTT. Its translation: CASSEGGGRTNTEAFF. The chain links TRBV2 to TRBJ1-1; D is unresolved. V dropped 1 base and J dropped 1 base, with 13 bases sitting between them. The CDR3 covers 16 residues. The germline CDR1 and CDR2 sequences are SNHLY and FYNNEI. Full variable domain (missing parts from reference TRBV2 and TRBJ1-1): EPEVTQTPSHQVTQMGQEVILRCVPISNHLYFYWYRQILGQKVEFLVSFYNNEISEKSEIFDDQFSVERPDGSNFTLKIRSTKLEDSAMYFCASSEGGGRTNTEAFFGQGTRLTVV.

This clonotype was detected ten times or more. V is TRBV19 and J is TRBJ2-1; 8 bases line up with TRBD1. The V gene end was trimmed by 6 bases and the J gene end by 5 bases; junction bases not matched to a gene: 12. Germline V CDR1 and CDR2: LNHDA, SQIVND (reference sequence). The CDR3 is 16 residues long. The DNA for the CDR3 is TGTGCCAGTAGCCCTGAACTCCAGGGGGCGGACAATGAGCAGTTCTTC. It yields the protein CASSPELQGADNEQFF.

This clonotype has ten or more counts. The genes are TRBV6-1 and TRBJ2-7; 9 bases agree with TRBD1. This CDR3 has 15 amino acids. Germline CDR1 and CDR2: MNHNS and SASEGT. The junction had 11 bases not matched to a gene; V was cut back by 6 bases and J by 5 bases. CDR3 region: CASSRGQGTNNEQYF. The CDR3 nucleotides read TGTGCCAGCAGCCGGGGACAGGGAACGAACAACGAGCAGTACTTC.

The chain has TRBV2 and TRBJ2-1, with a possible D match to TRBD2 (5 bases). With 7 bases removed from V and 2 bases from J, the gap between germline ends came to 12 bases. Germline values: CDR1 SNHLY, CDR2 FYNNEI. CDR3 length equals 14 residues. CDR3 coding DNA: TGTGCCAGCAAGGAGGAAGTTACCTACAATGAGCAGTTCTTC. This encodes CASKEEVTYNEQFF.

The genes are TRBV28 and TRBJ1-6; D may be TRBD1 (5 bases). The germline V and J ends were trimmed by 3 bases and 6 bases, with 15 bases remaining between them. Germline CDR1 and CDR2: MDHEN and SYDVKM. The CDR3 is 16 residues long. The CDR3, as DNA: TGTGCCAGCAGTTTGAGACAGAGAAGCCTTAATTCACCCCTCCACTTT. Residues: CASSLRQRSLNSPLHF.

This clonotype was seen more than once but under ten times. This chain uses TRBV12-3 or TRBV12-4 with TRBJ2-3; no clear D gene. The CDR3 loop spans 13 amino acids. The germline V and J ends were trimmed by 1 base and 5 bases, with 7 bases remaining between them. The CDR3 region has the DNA TGTGCCAGCAGTTTAGGGATCAGAGATACGCAGTATTTT. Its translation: CASSLGIRDTQYF.

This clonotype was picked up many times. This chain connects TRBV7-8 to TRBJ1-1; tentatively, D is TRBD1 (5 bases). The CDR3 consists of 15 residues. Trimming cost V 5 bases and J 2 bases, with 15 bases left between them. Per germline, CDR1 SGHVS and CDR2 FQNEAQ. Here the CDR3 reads CASSQGLRDNTEAFF. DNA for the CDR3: TGTGCCAGCAGCCAGGGACTCCGGGATAACACTGAAGCTTTCTTT.

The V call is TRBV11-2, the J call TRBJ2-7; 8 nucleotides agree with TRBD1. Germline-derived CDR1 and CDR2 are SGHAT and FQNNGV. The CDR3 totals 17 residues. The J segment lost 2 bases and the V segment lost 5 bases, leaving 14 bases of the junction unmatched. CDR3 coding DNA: TGTGCCAGCAGCCGGACAGGGAGTGGGGCTGGAACCTACGAGCAGTACTTC. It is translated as CASSRTGSGAGTYEQYF.

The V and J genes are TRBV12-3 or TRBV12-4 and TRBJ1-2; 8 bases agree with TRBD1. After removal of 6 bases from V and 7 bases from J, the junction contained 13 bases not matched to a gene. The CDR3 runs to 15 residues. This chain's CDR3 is CASRPRTGYRSGYTF. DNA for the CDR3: TGTGCCAGCAGGCCAAGGACAGGGTACAGGTCTGGCTACACCTTC.

In DNA, the CDR3 is TGTGCCAGCAGTTCGAACAGGGGTTCCTACCGTACACACTCTGGAAACACCATATATTTT. As protein: CASSSNRGSYRTHSGNTIYF. The chain has TRBV28 and TRBJ1-3; 7 bases agree with TRBD1. CDR1 and CDR2 (germline): MDHEN, SYDVKM. CDR3 length equals 20 residues. Unmatched junction bases numbered 18, after V lost 4 bases and J lost 0 bases.

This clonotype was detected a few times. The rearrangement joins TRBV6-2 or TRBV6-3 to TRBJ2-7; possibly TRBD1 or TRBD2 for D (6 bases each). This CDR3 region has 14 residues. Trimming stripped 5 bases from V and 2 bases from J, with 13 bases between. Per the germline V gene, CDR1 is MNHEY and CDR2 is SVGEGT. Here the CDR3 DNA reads TGTGCCAGCAGTAAAGGGGGGTCAACCTACGAGCAGTACTTC. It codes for CASSKGGSTYEQYF.

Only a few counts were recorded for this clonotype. CDR3 DNA sequence: TGTGCCAGCAGAGTTAGCGGAAAGACCCAGTACTTC. It specifies CASRVSGKTQYF. V and J are TRBV6-2 or TRBV6-3 and TRBJ2-5; TRBD2 is a possible D gene (6 bases). Germline V gives CDR1 MNHEY, CDR2 SVGEGT. The CDR3 consists of 12 residues. V lost 6 bases, J lost 6 bases, and 11 bases lay in between.

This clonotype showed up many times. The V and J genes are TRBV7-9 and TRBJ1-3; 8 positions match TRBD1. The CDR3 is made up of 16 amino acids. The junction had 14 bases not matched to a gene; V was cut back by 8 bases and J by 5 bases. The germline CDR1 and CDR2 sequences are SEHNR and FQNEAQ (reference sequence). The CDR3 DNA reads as TGTGCCAGCGGAGGACAGGGAAGGATTTCGCGAAACACCATATATTTT. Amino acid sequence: CASGGQGRISRNTIYF.

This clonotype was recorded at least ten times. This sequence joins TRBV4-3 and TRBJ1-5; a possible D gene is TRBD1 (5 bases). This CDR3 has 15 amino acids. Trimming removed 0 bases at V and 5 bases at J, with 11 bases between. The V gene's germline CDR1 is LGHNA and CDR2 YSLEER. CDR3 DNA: TGCGCCAGCAGCCAAGATTTCGGAGGGGATCAGCCCCAGCATTTT. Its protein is CASSQDFGGDQPQHF.

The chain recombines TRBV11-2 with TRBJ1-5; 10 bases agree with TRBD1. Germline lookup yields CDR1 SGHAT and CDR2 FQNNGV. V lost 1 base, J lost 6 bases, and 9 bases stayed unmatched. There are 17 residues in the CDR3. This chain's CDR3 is CASSLGDRGRATQPQHF. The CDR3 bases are TGTGCCAGCAGCTTAGGGGACAGGGGAAGGGCGACTCAGCCCCAGCATTTT.

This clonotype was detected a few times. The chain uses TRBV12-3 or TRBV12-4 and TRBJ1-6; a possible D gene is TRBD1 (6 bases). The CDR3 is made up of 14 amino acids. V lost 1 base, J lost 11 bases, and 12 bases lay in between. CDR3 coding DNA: TGTGCCAGCAGTTTAGGGGGGCATCAACCACCCCTCCACTTT. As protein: CASSLGGHQPPLHF.